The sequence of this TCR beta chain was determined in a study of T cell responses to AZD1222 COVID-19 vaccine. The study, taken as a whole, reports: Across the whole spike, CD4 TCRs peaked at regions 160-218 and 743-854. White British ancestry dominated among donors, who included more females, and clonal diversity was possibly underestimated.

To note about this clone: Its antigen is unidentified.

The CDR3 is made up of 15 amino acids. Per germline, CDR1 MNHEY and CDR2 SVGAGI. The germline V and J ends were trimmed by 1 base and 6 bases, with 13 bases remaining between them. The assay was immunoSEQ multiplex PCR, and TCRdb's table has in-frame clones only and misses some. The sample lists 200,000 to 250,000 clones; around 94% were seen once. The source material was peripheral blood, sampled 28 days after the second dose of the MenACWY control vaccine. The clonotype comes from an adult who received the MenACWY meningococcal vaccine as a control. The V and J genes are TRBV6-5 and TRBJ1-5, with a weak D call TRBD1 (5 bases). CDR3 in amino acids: CASSYFQGAGQPQHF. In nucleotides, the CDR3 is TGTGCCAGCAGTTACTTCCAGGGCGCGGGTCAGCCCCAGCATTTT.